This T cell receptor beta chain derives from a study of blood T cell repertoires in COVID-19. Study-wide background: The United States, Italy and Spain provided the acute and convalescent COVID-19 samples. PBMCs, B-cell-depleted T cells, or T cells were the source of the cDNA or gDNA that made up the material.

In this sample, this clone turned up once. Authors' analysis steps: Cell counts per sample came from amplifying reference gene primers. Clones were read by immunoSEQ multiplex PCR, and TCRdb kept only the in-frame ones, dropping some. Clone size and V and J calls were adopted from that table, with D and trimming inferred from the DNA. The top ten hold under 0.95% of the sample, which has fewer than 150,000 clones, approximately 70% seen once. Per the germline V gene, CDR1 is SGHRS and CDR2 is YFSETQ. The length of the CDR3 is 13 residues. After removal of 1 base from V and 3 bases from J, the junction contained 1 base not matched to a gene.

The sample taken for sequencing was peripheral blood. The clonotype originates from a human donor with acute or convalescent COVID-19. The donor label of this sample is uncertain. This chain connects TRBV5-1 to TRBJ2-7, with 7 bases matching TRBD2. The CDR3 region is CASSLPGGYEQYF. As DNA, the CDR3 is TGCGCCAGCAGCTTGCCGGGGGGCTACGAGCAGTACTTC.